This T cell receptor (beta chain) derives from a study of blood T cell repertoires in COVID-19. This clone showed up many times. Here immunoSEQ multiplex PCR was the method, and the copy in TCRdb shows in-frame clones only, minus some. Among roughly 100,000 clones, approximately 72% were seen once, and the ten largest hold roughly 19%. The source material was peripheral blood. This TCR was recovered from a woman aged 70-85 years with acute or convalescent COVID-19.

The CDR3 DNA is TGTGCCAGCAGCTTAGGAGTTAACCGGGTGAACACTGAAGCTTTCTTT. It encodes CASSLGVNRVNTEAFF. The V and J genes are TRBV11-1 and TRBJ1-1; D is unclear. Between the trimmed V and J ends, which lost 1 base and 0 bases, there was a span of 12 bases. The germline CDR1 and CDR2 sequences are SGHAT and FQDESV (reference sequence). This CDR3 has 16 residues.